The TCR beta chain under discussion was sequenced for a study of cytomegalovirus exposure and HLA in healthy donors. Trimming cost V 1 base and J 1 base, with 5 bases left between them. This CDR3 is built from 13 residues. Germline lookup yields CDR1 SGHNT and CDR2 YYREEE (reference sequence). At collection, donors were nominally healthy, but unrecorded immune exposures were probable. With 60 Vbeta and 13 Jbeta primers, the PCR was carried out. TCRdb's copy holds only in-frame clones and misses some; the assay was immunoSEQ multiplex PCR. The sample carries more than 150,000 clones, 81% recorded once.

This sequence joins TRBV5-4 and TRBJ1-1; D uncertain. The source is a man between 50 and 59 years old in good health and CMV-seropositive. The sample comprised PBMCs. CDR3 residues: CASSLNWNTEAFF. In DNA, the CDR3 is TGTGCCAGCAGCTTGAACTGGAACACTGAAGCTTTCTTT.